This T cell receptor (beta chain) was captured by sequencing in a study of T cells in Graves' hyperthyroidism and ophthalmopathy. V lost 2 bases and J 7 bases, leaving 12 bases between the germline ends. Germline V gene data show CDR1 as KGHSH and CDR2 as LQKENI. The CDR3 runs 15 residues. This clonotype occurred a few times. Amplification of TCR beta CDR3 regions was performed using RNA transcripts as template. The HTBI primer set served for first-round RT-PCR of the TCR CDR3. In TCRdb, the multiplex PCR reads were re-called with MiXCR into one record per CDR3 protein. The table records 600,000 to 650,000 distinct CDR3 sequences, less than 25% of them present only once.

This TCR derives from a man aged 25 to 40 with Graves' ophthalmopathy. Sequencing was performed on blood. The rearrangement links TRBV18 to TRBJ1-6, with D hard to call. The DNA for the CDR3 is TGTGCCAGCTCACCAAGGCTAGCAGAGAATTCACCCCTCCACTTT. Translation gives CASSPRLAENSPLHF.